This T cell receptor beta chain was sequenced for a study of Ad26.COV2.S vaccination and SARS-CoV-2 variants. Study as a whole: As a participant in COV1001, the donor was in the Ad26.COV2.S trial arm. Participants got Ad26.COV2.S intramuscularly, once or twice 56 days apart.

Sequenced by immunoSEQ multiplex PCR; TCRdb stores in-frame clones only, minus some. The repertoire holds 400,000 to 500,000 clones, with about 88% as singletons. From germline, CDR1 is PRHDT and CDR2 FYEKMQ (reference sequence). There are 12 residues in the CDR3. Trimming took off 5 bases at V and 0 bases at J, with 5 bases between the two ends. In regard to this clone: Its antigen is undetermined.

Treatment defined: about 20 received Ad26.COV2.S at low or high dose, single or two shots; several received placebo; per-sample allocation not given. Vaccine and placebo recipients were sampled on day 63 after the first injection. Points from the study as a whole: Vaccinated individuals (as opposed to placebo recipients) had higher spike-specific TCR breadth.

Sample: peripheral blood, taken in a trial of Ad26.COV2.S vaccine versus placebo. The chain carries TRBV13 and TRBJ2-7, with no clear D. The clonotype was recovered from a person between 18 and 65 years old who received the Ad26.COV2.S COVID-19 vaccine or a placebo. CDR3 coding DNA: TGTGCCAGCAGCACGAGCTCCTACGAGCAGTACGTC. It yields the protein CASSTSSYEQYV.